One sample yielded the 16 T cell receptor beta chains listed below, sequenced in a study of T cell responses to AZD1222 COVID-19 vaccine. The method was immunoSEQ multiplex PCR; TCRdb's version includes in-frame clones alone and lacks a portion of them. Of 90,000 to 150,000 clones listed, over 75% are singletons. Material: peripheral blood, obtained on day 0 of AZD1222 vaccination. Receptor source: an adult in good health.

The V gene is TRBV6-2 or TRBV6-3, the J gene TRBJ2-2, with no clear D. V lost 0 bases to trimming and J lost 3 bases, with 8 bases between them. CDR3 length equals 15 residues. Germline CDR1 reads MNHEY; CDR2 reads SVGEGT. The CDR3 sequence: CASSYSSRHTGELFF. CDR3 coding DNA: TGTGCCAGCAGTTACTCATCTCGACACACCGGGGAGCTGTTTTTT.

The genes are TRBV27 and TRBJ1-2; possible D gene TRBD1, 6 bases. Trimming shortened V by 2 bases and J by 5 bases, and 15 bases separated the two germline ends. The V gene's germline CDR1 is MNHEY and CDR2 SMNVEV (reference sequence). The CDR3 sequence is 15 residues long. The CDR3 protein is CASSLLGGSIYGYTF. The CDR3 bases are TGTGCCAGCAGTTTACTTGGGGGCAGCATTTATGGCTACACCTTC.

Details on this clone: The germline gene is not matched at one end of the junction; a read error may be the cause. The rearrangement uses TRBV7-7 and TRBJ1-1, with no clear D. This CDR3 contains 13 residues. Germline V gene data show CDR1 as SSHAT and CDR2 as FNYEAQ (reference sequence). In nucleotides, the CDR3 is TGTGCTAGCAGCTTGGGCACGAACACTGAAGCTTTCTTT. This gives the protein CASSLGTNTEAFF.

The chain is built from TRBV7-2 and TRBJ1-1; D is undetermined. CDR1 and CDR2 (germline): SGHTA, FQGNSA. Trimming stripped 4 bases from V and 5 bases from J, with 11 bases between. CDR3 length: 13 residues. The CDR3 sequence is CASSYLLGTEAFF. The CDR3 nucleotides read TGTGCCAGCAGCTATCTTTTGGGGACTGAAGCTTTCTTT.

The chain has TRBV11-3 and TRBJ2-7, with 7 bases identical to TRBD1. V lost 5 bases and J lost 6; bases outside the gene matches: 7. CDR1 and CDR2 (germline): SGHNT, YENEEA. The CDR3 spans 13 residues. Here the CDR3 DNA reads TGTGCCAGCAGCAGAGGGACAGCTCGCGAGCAGTACTTC. Protein: CASSRGTAREQYF.

CDR3 nucleotide sequence: TGTGCCACTTTAGACAGGGGGAGGAGCACAGATACGCAGTATTTT. Translating gives CATLDRGRSTDTQYF. This rearrangement joins TRBV28 to TRBJ2-3, with 9 bases lining up with TRBD1. CDR3 length: 15 amino acids. V shed 10 bases and J 0 bases; nucleotides not matched to a gene: 8. Germline assignment: CDR1 MDHEN and CDR2 SYDVKM.

This clone has more than one count but fewer than ten. The chain employs TRBV6-1 and TRBJ1-5, with D perhaps matching TRBD1 (6 bases). The V end lost 3 bases, the J end lost 6 bases, and 15 bases lay between the germline ends. The CDR3 runs 15 residues. Germline-derived CDR1 and CDR2 are MNHNS and SASEGT. The CDR3 reads CASSEGGRIGQPQHF. The DNA for the CDR3 is TGTGCCAGCAGTGAGGGGGGGCGGATCGGTCAGCCCCAGCATTTT.

V gene TRBV6-2 or TRBV6-3 combines with J gene TRBJ2-7, with D unclear. The V end lost 0 bases, the J end lost 0 bases, and 18 bases lay between the germline ends. From germline, CDR1 is MNHEY and CDR2 SVGEGT. The CDR3 is 18 amino acids. The CDR3 DNA reads TGTGCCAGCAGTTACTCGCCACCGGGTGCAGCCCCCTCCTACGAGCAGTACTTC. Amino acids: CASSYSPPGAAPSYEQYF.

This sequence joins TRBV9 and TRBJ1-5; D perhaps matches TRBD1 (6 bases). Germline V gene data show CDR1 as SGDLS and CDR2 as YYNGEE. This CDR3 is built from 15 residues. V dropped 4 bases and J dropped 0 bases, with 11 bases sitting between them. The CDR3 DNA reads as TGTGCCAGCAGCAAGGGGGTTCTTAGCAATCAGCCCCAGCATTTT. This sequence encodes CASSKGVLSNQPQHF.

This chain connects TRBV28 to TRBJ2-2; D is unresolved. This CDR3 has 15 amino acids. Germline V gene data show CDR1 as MDHEN and CDR2 as SYDVKM. Trimming stripped 0 bases from V and 2 bases from J, with 7 bases between. The CDR3 sequence: CASSLWGINTGELFF. CDR3 sequence (DNA): TGTGCCAGCAGTTTATGGGGGATCAACACCGGGGAGCTGTTTTTT.

The chain uses TRBV12-3 or TRBV12-4 and TRBJ1-5; no clear D. The CDR3 totals 13 residues. V was pared by 6 bases and J by 3 bases, with 9 bases between. CDR3 DNA sequence: TGTGCCAGCAGCGGGAGGGACAATCAGCCCCAGCATTTT. Amino acid sequence: CASSGRDNQPQHF.

V usage is TRBV7-2 and J usage is TRBJ2-4, with TRBD2 identical over 7 bases. The CDR3 is 15 residues long. With 0 bases clipped from V and 12 bases from J, the junction kept 11 bases outside the gene matches. CDR1 and CDR2 from the germline V gene are SGHTA and FQGNSA. This chain's CDR3 is CASSLAWGPGRPQYF. In DNA form, the CDR3 reads TGTGCCAGCAGCTTAGCGTGGGGCCCCGGGAGGCCTCAGTACTTC.

The chain joins TRBV9 to TRBJ2-7; D perhaps matches TRBD2 (6 bases). V was cut by 1 base and J by 5 bases, with 16 bases left in between. This CDR3 is built from 15 residues. Germline V gene sequence: CDR1 SGDLS, CDR2 YYNGEE. This CDR3 reads CASSVSPRRGDEQYF. In DNA form, the CDR3 reads TGTGCCAGCAGCGTATCCCCAAGGAGGGGAGACGAGCAGTACTTC.

The J gene is TRBJ1-1, the V gene TRBV19, with D perhaps matching TRBD1 (5 bases). With 4 bases removed from V and 0 bases from J, the gap between germline ends came to 21 bases. The V gene's germline CDR1 is LNHDA and CDR2 SQIVND (reference sequence). The CDR3 consists of 18 residues. For the CDR3, the DNA is TGTGCCAGTAGTAATGAGGAGGGGAGGCGAGGGATGAACACTGAAGCTTTCTTT. This codes for CASSNEEGRRGMNTEAFF.

V is TRBV3-1 (or the pseudogene TRBV3-2) and J is TRBJ1-2; 9 positions agree with TRBD1. V lost 3 bases to trimming and J lost 8 bases; unmatched junction nucleotides: 10. The CDR3 consists of 15 residues. Germline V gives CDR1 LGHDT, CDR2 YNNKEL (reference sequence). This chain's CDR3 is CASSHLTGGSGGYTF. CDR3 sequence (DNA): TGTGCCAGCAGCCACCTGACAGGGGGGTCGGGCGGCTACACCTTC.

Written as DNA, the CDR3 is TGTGCCTTAGAAGGCCCCTTTAACATTCAGTACTTC. Its protein is CALEGPFNIQYF. The V and J genes are TRBV30 and TRBJ2-4, with D uncertain. The V end lost 7 bases, the J end lost 7 bases, and 14 bases lay between the germline ends. This CDR3 contains 12 residues. From germline, CDR1 is GTSNPN and CDR2 SVGIG (reference sequence). Based on the CDR3 plus reference TRBV30 and TRBJ2-4, the full variable domain is SQTIHQWPATLVQPVGSPLSLECTVEGTSNPNLYWYRQAAGRGLQLLFYSVGIGQISSEVPQNLSASRPQDRQFILSSKKLLLSDSGFYLCALEGPFNIQYFGAGTRLSVL.